This T cell receptor (beta chain) appears in the sequencing data of a study of blood T cell repertoires in COVID-19. Trimming left V 1 base short and J 0 bases short, with 8 bases between. Germline lookup yields CDR1 LGHDT and CDR2 YNNKEL (reference sequence). There are 15 residues in the CDR3. Clones were sequenced by immunoSEQ multiplex PCR, and TCRdb holds only the in-frame ones, with some missing. This sample has 100,000 or so clones, with roughly nine tenths found just once. The sample comprised peripheral blood. The sequence was obtained from a man aged 45-60 years with acute or convalescent COVID-19. This chain links TRBV3-1 (or the pseudogene TRBV3-2) with TRBJ2-3; D gene unclear. CDR3 amino acids: CASSQGPISTDTQYF. The CDR3 DNA reads TGTGCCAGCAGCCAAGGGCCCATTAGCACAGATACGCAGTATTTT.